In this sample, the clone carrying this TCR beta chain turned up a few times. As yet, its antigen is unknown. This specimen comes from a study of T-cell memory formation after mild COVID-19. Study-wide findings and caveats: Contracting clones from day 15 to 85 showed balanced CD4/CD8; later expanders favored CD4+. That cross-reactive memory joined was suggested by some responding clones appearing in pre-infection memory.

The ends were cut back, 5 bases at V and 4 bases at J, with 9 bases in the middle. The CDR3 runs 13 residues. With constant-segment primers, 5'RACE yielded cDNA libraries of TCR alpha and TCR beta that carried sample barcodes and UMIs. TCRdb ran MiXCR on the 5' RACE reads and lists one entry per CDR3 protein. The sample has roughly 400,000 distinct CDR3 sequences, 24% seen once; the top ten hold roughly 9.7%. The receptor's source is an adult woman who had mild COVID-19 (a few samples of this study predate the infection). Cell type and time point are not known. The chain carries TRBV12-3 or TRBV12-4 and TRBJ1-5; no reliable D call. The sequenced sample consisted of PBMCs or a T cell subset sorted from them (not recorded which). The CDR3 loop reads CASSPTRNQPQHF. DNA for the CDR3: TGTGCCAGCAGTCCCACACGTAATCAGCCCCAGCATTTT.